This TCR beta chain emerged from a study of cytomegalovirus exposure and HLA in healthy donors. Study information: Approximately 81% of several hundred genotyped donors fell in the Caucasian-associated ancestry cluster. General observations from the study: As a later analysis showed, a missense DCLRE1C variant was linked to trimming of TCR beta V- and J-genes. HLA alleles were associated with 17,000 or so TCR beta sequences in a later analysis at 0.05 false discovery rate.

With 2 bases removed from V and 3 bases from J, the gap between germline ends came to 12 bases. Germline lookup yields CDR1 MNHEY and CDR2 SVGAGI. This CDR3 contains 15 residues. Worth noting for this clone: Its antigen is unknown.

A multiplex PCR was run with 60 Vbeta primers and 13 Jbeta primers. Profiling relied on immunoSEQ multiplex PCR, and the TCRdb table lists in-frame clones only, not all of them. The table has 150,000 to 250,000 clones, more than 75% seen once; the top ten hold 6% to 8%. The sequence was collected from a woman between 50 and 59 years old in good health and CMV-seropositive. The rearrangement uses TRBV6-5 and TRBJ2-3, with D possibly TRBD2 on 6 matching bases. The sequenced material came from PBMCs. CDR3 coding DNA: TGTGCCAGCAGTTACCTTGGTGGGGGGACAGATACGCAGTATTTT. This translates into CASSYLGGGTDTQYF.